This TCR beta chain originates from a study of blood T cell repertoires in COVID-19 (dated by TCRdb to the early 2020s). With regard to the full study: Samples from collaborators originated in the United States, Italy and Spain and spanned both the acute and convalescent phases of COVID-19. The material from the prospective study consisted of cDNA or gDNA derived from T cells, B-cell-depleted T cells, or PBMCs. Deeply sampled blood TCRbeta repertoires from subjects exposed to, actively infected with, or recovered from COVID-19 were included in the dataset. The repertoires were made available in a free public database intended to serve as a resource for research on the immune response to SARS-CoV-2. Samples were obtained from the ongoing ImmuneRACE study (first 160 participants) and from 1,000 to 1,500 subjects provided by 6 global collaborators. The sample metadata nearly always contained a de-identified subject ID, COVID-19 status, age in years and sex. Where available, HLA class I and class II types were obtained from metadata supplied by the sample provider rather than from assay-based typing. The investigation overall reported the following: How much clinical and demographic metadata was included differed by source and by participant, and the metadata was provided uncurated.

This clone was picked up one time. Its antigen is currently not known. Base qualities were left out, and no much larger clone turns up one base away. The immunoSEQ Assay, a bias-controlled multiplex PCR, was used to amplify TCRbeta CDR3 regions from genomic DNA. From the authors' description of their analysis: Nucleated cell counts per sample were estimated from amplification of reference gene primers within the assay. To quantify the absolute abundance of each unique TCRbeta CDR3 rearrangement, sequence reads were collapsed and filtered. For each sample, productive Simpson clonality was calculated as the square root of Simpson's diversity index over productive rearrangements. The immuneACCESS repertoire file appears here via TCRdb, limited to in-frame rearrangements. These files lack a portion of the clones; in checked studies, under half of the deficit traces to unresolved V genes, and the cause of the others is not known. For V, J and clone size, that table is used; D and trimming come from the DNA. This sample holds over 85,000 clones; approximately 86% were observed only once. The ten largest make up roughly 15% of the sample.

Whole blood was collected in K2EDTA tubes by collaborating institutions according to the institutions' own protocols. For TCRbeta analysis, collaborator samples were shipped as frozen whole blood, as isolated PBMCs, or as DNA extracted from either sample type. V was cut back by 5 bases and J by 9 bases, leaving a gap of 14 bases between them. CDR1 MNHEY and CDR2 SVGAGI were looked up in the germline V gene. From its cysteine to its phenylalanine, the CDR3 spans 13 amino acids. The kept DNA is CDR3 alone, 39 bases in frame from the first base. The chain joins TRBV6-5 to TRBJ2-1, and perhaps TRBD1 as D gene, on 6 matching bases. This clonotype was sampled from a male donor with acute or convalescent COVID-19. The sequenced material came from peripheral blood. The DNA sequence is TGTGCCAGCAGTACCGAATGGGGGCTTGAGCAGTTCTTC. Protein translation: CASSTEWGLEQFF.